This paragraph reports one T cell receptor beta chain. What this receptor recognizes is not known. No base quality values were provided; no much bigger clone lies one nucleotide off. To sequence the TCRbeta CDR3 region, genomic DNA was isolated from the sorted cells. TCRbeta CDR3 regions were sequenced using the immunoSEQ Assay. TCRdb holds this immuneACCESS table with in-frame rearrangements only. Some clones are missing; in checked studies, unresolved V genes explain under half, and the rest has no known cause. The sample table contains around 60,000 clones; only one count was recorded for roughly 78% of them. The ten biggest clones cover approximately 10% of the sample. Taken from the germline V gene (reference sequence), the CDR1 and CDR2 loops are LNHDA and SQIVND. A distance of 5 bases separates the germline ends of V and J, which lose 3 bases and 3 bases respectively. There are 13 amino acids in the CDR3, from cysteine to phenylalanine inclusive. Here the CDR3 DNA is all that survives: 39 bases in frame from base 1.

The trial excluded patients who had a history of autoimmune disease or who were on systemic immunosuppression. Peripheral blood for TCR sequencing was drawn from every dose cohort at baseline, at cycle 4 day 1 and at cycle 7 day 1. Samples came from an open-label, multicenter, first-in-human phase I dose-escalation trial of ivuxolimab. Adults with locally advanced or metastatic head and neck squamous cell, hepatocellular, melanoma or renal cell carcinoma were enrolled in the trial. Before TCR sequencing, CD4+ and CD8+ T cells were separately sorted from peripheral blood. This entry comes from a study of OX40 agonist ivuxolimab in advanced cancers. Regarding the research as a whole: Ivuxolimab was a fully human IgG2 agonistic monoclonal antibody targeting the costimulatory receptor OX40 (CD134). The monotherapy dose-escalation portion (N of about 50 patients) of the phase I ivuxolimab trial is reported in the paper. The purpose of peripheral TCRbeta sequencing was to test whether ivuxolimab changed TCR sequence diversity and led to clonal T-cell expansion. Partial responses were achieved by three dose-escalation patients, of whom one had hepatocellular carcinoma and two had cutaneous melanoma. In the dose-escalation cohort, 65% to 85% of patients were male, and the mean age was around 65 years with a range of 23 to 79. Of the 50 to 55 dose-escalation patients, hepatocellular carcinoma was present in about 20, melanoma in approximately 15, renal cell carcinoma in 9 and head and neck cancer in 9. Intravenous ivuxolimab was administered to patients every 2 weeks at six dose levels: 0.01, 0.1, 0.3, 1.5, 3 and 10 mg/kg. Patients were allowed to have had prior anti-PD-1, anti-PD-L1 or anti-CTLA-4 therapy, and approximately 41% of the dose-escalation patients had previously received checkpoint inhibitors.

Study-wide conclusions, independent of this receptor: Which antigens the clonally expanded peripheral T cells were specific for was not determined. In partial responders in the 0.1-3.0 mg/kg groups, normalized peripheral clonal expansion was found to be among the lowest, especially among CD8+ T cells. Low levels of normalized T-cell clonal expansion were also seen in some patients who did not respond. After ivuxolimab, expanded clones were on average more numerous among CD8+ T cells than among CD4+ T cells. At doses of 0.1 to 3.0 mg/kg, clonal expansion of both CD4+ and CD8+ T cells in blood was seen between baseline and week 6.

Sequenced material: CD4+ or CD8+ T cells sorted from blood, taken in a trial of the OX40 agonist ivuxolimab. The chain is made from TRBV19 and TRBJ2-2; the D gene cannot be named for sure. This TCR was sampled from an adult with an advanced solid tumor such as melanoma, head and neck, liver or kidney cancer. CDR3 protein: CASSMEYTGELFF. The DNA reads TGTGCCAGTAGTATGGAATACACCGGGGAGCTGTTTTTT.